The next 6 T cell receptor beta chains were all read from a single sample in a study of T cells in Graves' hyperthyroidism and ophthalmopathy. What was amplified from RNA transcripts were TCR beta CDR3 regions. The study used the HTBI primer set for a first-round RT-PCR of the TCR CDR3. A single record per CDR3 protein comes from TCRdb applying MiXCR to the multiplex PCR reads. The sample shows about 300,000 distinct CDR3 sequences, about 14% of them seen only once. Sequenced input: blood. The receptors were sampled from a woman aged 25 to 45 with Graves' hyperthyroidism that later progressed to Graves' ophthalmopathy.

This clonotype has just one count. This clone may be a read error of a much larger clone one base away. V usage is TRBV28 and J usage is TRBJ2-1, with TRBD2 matching 13 bases. Germline values: CDR1 MDHEN, CDR2 SYDVKM. The CDR3 sequence is 17 residues long. With V trimmed by 8 bases and J by 8 bases, 15 bases remained unmatched. CDR3 loop: CASCGWTSGRNHDEQFF. The DNA of the CDR3 is TGTGCCAGCTGTGGATGGACTAGCGGGAGAAACCACGATGAGCAGTTCTTC.

The chain combines TRBV28 with TRBJ1-1; the D gene is possibly TRBD1 (5 bases). Germline V gene data show CDR1 as MDHEN and CDR2 as SYDVKM. The CDR3 totals 9 residues. The germline V and J ends were trimmed by 10 bases and 7 bases, with 7 bases remaining between them. The CDR3 protein is CATGGEAFF. The DNA of the CDR3 is TGTGCCACCGGGGGTGAAGCTTTCTTT.

This clonotype has ten or more counts. The chain recombines TRBV6-1 with TRBJ2-5; D unresolved. CDR1 MNHNS and CDR2 SASEGT come from the germline V gene. V was clipped by 3 bases and J by 6 bases, with 17 bases between them. This CDR3 region has 15 residues. CDR3 in DNA: TGTGCCAGCAGTGAGGAACCCGAGCGCAGCAAGACCCAGTACTTC. Translated, it gives CASSEEPERSKTQYF.

This rearrangement joins TRBV6-2 or TRBV6-3 to TRBJ2-7; D possibly uses TRBD1 or TRBD2 (5 bases each). This CDR3 has 14 amino acids. Trimming removed 2 bases at V and 6 bases at J, with 14 bases between. From germline, CDR1 is MNHEY and CDR2 SVGEGT. The CDR3 nucleotides read TGTGCCAGCAGTTACCGGGACGACACGAGCGAGCAGTACTTC. Translating gives CASSYRDDTSEQYF.

This clonotype was seen only once. A read error may explain this, as a much larger clone is one base away. As the CDR3 is not closed by the conserved phenylalanine or tryptophan, this likely results from a read error. The chain recombines TRBV9 with TRBJ2-1; tentative D call: TRBD1 (5 bases). CDR1 is SGDLS, CDR2 YYNGEE, per germline. This CDR3 comprises 15 residues. Trimming took 4 bases from V and 1 from J, leaving 12 bases between them. The CDR3 spells CASSLEGASYNEQFL. The CDR3 bases are TGTGCCAGCAGCCTAGAAGGGGCTTCCTACAATGAGCAGTTCCTC.

This clonotype was recorded at least ten times. J is TRBJ1-1 and V is TRBV28; weak D call: TRBD1 (5 bases). The germline V and J ends were trimmed by 5 bases and 4 bases, with 17 bases remaining between them. Germline V gene sequence: CDR1 MDHEN, CDR2 SYDVKM. The CDR3 is 15 residues long. The CDR3 loop reads CASSGPRGLGTEAFF. DNA for the CDR3: TGTGCCAGCAGTGGGCCAAGGGGTTTAGGCACTGAAGCTTTCTTT.